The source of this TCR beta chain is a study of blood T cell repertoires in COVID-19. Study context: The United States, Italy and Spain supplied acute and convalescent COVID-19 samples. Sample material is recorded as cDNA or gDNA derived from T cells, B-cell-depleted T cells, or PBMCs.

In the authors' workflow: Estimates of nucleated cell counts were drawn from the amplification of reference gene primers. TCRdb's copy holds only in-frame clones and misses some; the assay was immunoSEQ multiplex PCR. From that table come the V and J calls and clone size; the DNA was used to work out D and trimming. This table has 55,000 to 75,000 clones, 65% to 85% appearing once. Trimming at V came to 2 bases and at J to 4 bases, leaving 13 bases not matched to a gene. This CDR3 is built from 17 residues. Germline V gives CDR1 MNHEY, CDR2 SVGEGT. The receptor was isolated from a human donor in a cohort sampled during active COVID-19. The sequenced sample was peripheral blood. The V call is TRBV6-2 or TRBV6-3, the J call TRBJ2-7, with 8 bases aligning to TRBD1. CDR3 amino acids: CASSYRTNRGALYEQYF. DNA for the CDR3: TGTGCCAGCAGTTACAGAACAAACAGGGGGGCACTATACGAGCAGTACTTC.